The 26 T cell receptor beta chains in this list originate from one sample, sequenced in a study of blood T cell repertoires in COVID-19. The protocol was immunoSEQ multiplex PCR, while the TCRdb copy is restricted to in-frame clones and leaves out a portion. Found here are roughly 350,000 clones, more than 75% of them singletons; the top ten hold 3% to 4%. Sequenced material: peripheral blood. Every receptor here comes from a young woman who had recovered from COVID-19.

This clone was seen only once. V is TRBV5-1 and J is TRBJ1-2; TRBD1 might be the D (5 bases). Germline CDR1 SGHRS, CDR2 YFSETQ. V gave up 0 bases and J gave up 3 bases, with 9 bases separating them. The CDR3 is 14 amino acids. CDR3 DNA sequence: TGCGCCAGCAGCTTGGCAGGGCATGACTATGGCTACACCTTC. Protein product: CASSLAGHDYGYTF.

The chain couples TRBV9 to TRBJ2-1, with D possibly TRBD1 on 5 matching bases. CDR3 size: 15 residues. Germline V CDR1 and CDR2: SGDLS, YYNGEE. Trimming left V 3 bases short and J 4 bases short, with 14 bases between. CDR3 protein: CASSGSRAGYNEQFF. CDR3 nucleotides: TGTGCCAGCAGCGGGTCCAGGGCTGGATACAATGAGCAGTTCTTC.

This clone was seen more than once but under ten times. The chain employs TRBV5-4 and TRBJ2-1; maybe TRBD1 (6 bases). The germline V gene encodes CDR1 SGHNT and CDR2 YYREEE (reference sequence). The CDR3 runs 15 residues. V gave up 0 bases and J gave up 4 bases, with 11 bases separating them. CDR3 nucleotides: TGTGCCAGCAGCTTGGGGACAGCCATTTACAATGAGCAGTTCTTC. It yields the protein CASSLGTAIYNEQFF.

The genes are TRBV6-2 or TRBV6-3 and TRBJ2-5, with no clear D. The V end was cut by 7 bases, the J end by 5 bases, with 14 bases between. Germline lookup yields CDR1 MNHEY and CDR2 SVGEGT. The CDR3 extends over 13 amino acids. CDR3 nucleotide sequence: TGTGCCAGCACTTATGTTGCCGGGGAGACCCAGTACTTC. This encodes CASTYVAGETQYF.

This chain joins TRBV15 and TRBJ2-3; TRBD2 matches at 8 bases. Germline assignment: CDR1 LNHNV and CDR2 YYDKDF (reference sequence). Trimming at V came to 3 bases and at J to 2 bases, leaving 7 bases not matched to a gene. This CDR3 spans 16 amino acids. CDR3 sequence: CATSRGRGGSTDTQYF. The CDR3 nucleotides are TGTGCCACCAGCAGGGGACGGGGGGGCTCCACAGATACGCAGTATTTT.

The J gene is TRBJ1-2, the V gene TRBV6-2 or TRBV6-3; D is perhaps TRBD1 (5 bases). V was clipped by 4 bases and J by 7 bases, with 7 bases between them. The CDR3 sequence is 11 residues long. Germline values: CDR1 MNHEY, CDR2 SVGEGT. The CDR3 is CASSSGFGYTF. CDR3 nucleotide sequence: TGTGCCAGCAGTTCAGGGTTTGGCTACACCTTC.

The rearrangement uses TRBV2 and TRBJ2-5; maybe TRBD1 (6 bases). The CDR3 is made up of 15 amino acids. The V end was cut by 3 bases, the J end by 2 bases, with 13 bases between. Per the germline V gene, CDR1 is SNHLY and CDR2 is FYNNEI. CDR3 residues: CASSEGLGQQETQYF. CDR3 bases: TGTGCCAGCAGTGAGGGTTTAGGACAGCAAGAGACCCAGTACTTC.

CDR3 protein: CSAGQNTEAFF. CDR3 sequence (DNA): TGCAGCGCCGGACAGAACACTGAAGCTTTCTTT. V and J are TRBV29-1 and TRBJ1-1, with D maybe TRBD1 (5 bases). Germline V CDR1 and CDR2: SQVTM, ANQGSEA. V was trimmed by 7 bases and J by 1 base, leaving 7 bases between them. The CDR3 is 11 amino acids.

This chain joins TRBV19 and TRBJ2-1; 7 bases align to TRBD2. CDR3 length: 15 amino acids. Germline CDR1 reads LNHDA; CDR2 reads SQIVND (reference sequence). V gave up 0 bases and J gave up 3 bases; unmatched junction bases: 2. CDR3 sequence (DNA): TGTGCCAGTAGTATAGACCAGCGGGGCTACAATGAGCAGTTCTTC. As protein: CASSIDQRGYNEQFF.

This chain joins TRBV19 and TRBJ1-2, with D perhaps matching TRBD1 (6 bases). This CDR3 has 13 residues. Trimming shortened V by 7 bases and J by 5 bases, and 14 bases separated the two germline ends. Per germline, CDR1 LNHDA and CDR2 SQIVND (reference sequence). DNA for the CDR3: TGTGCCAGTACTAAGACAGGAAAGTATGGCTACACCTTC. Translation: CASTKTGKYGYTF.

As DNA, the CDR3 is TGCGCCAGCAGCCAAACGGCACTAGCGGGAGGTTCCTACGAGCAGTACGTC. It translates to CASSQTALAGGSYEQYV. This chain links TRBV4-1 with TRBJ2-7; 12 bases agree with TRBD2. The CDR3 consists of 17 residues. V was clipped by 2 bases and J by 1 base; unmatched bases: 6. From germline, CDR1 is MGHRA and CDR2 YSYEKL.

The V gene is TRBV27, the J gene TRBJ2-1; D not resolved. Germline V gene sequence: CDR1 MNHEY, CDR2 SMNVEV (reference sequence). This CDR3 has 13 amino acids. Trimming shortened V by 0 bases and J by 2 bases, and 2 bases separated the two germline ends. CDR3 in DNA: TGTGCCAGCAGTTTATCCACCTACAATGAGCAGTTCTTC. It codes for CASSLSTYNEQFF.

The chain employs TRBV27 and TRBJ2-5; TRBD1 might be the D (6 bases). Germline V gives CDR1 MNHEY, CDR2 SMNVEV (reference sequence). Trimming took 7 bases from V and 5 from J, leaving 17 bases between them. CDR3 length equals 14 residues. The CDR3 nucleotides read TGTGCCAGCATCCATTCCCGGGACAAGGAGACCCAGTACTTC. Translation gives CASIHSRDKETQYF.

The chain recombines TRBV7-2 with TRBJ2-4; 8 bases agree with TRBD1. The trim removed 7 bases at V and 6 bases at J, leaving 5 bases unmatched. This CDR3 is built from 13 residues. Germline V gene data show CDR1 as SGHTA and CDR2 as FQGNSA. The CDR3 sequence is CASTPGTGNIQYF. CDR3 nucleotides: TGTGCCAGCACCCCCGGGACAGGAAACATTCAGTACTTC.

The gene calls are TRBV5-6 and TRBJ1-4, with 9 bases fitting TRBD1. The junction had 3 bases not matched to a gene; V was cut back by 2 bases and J by 7 bases. The CDR3 extends over 14 amino acids. Germline V gene sequence: CDR1 SGHDT, CDR2 YYEEEE. For the CDR3, the DNA is TGTGCCAGCAGCTTAGGGACAGGGTCTGAAAAACTGTTTTTT. Its protein is CASSLGTGSEKLFF.

The CDR3 DNA is TGCAGTGCTAGGGGGGGAGGAGGCTACACCTTC. Translation: CSARGGGGYTF. The chain recombines TRBV20-1 with TRBJ1-2; perhaps TRBD1 as D (5 bases). Trimming removed 3 bases at V and 8 bases at J, with 10 bases between. Per the germline V gene, CDR1 is DFQATT and CDR2 is SNEGSKA (reference sequence). This CDR3 contains 11 residues.

V usage is TRBV4-3 and J usage is TRBJ2-1, with D possibly TRBD2 on 5 matching bases. V was trimmed by 3 bases and J by 10 bases, leaving 13 bases between them. The CDR3 consists of 13 residues. Germline-derived CDR1 and CDR2 are LGHNA and YSLEER. CDR3 protein: CASSQREGGEQFF. The CDR3, as DNA: TGCGCCAGCAGCCAGCGTGAGGGCGGGGAGCAGTTCTTC.

The rearrangement joins TRBV29-1 to TRBJ1-2; possible D gene TRBD1, 6 bases. V shed 6 bases and J shed 7 bases, with 15 bases lying between them. CDR3 length: 12 residues. The V gene's germline CDR1 is SQVTM and CDR2 ANQGSEA. The CDR3 is CSVLRQDRGYTF. CDR3 DNA: TGCAGCGTCCTTCGACAGGATCGTGGCTACACCTTC.

The chain combines TRBV6-2 or TRBV6-3 with TRBJ2-7, with D hard to call. V lost 3 bases, J lost 0 bases, and 9 bases lay in between. CDR3 length: 14 residues. CDR1 is MNHEY, CDR2 SVGEGT, per germline. The CDR3 here is CASSYQQSSYEQYV. CDR3 in DNA: TGTGCCAGCAGTTATCAACAGAGCTCCTACGAGCAGTACGTC.

The chain joins TRBV27 to TRBJ1-1, with a weak D call TRBD1 (5 bases). The ends were cut back, 0 bases at V and 5 bases at J, with 16 bases in the middle. The CDR3 runs to 16 residues. CDR1 is MNHEY, CDR2 SMNVEV, per germline (reference sequence). CDR3 loop: CASSLSAGLKGTEAFF. The CDR3 region has the DNA TGTGCCAGCAGTTTATCTGCAGGCCTCAAGGGGACTGAAGCTTTCTTT.

The chain carries TRBV6-2 or TRBV6-3 and TRBJ2-7; 10 bases are shared with TRBD2. The CDR3 spans 16 residues. J was trimmed by 5 bases and V by 0 bases; bases with no gene match: 7. Germline CDR1 reads MNHEY; CDR2 reads SVGEGT. In DNA, the CDR3 is TGTGCCAGCAGTTACTCGAAAGCGGGAGGGTACGACGAGCAGTACGTC. Its protein is CASSYSKAGGYDEQYV.

This clone has only a few counts. The chain is built from TRBV27 and TRBJ1-2, with 10 positions matching TRBD1. Trimming removed 0 bases from V and 4 bases from J; junction bases left unmatched: 5. From germline, CDR1 is MNHEY and CDR2 SMNVEV (reference sequence). The CDR3 length is 16 residues. The chain's CDR3 is CASSLSTGGAPYGYTF. CDR3 nucleotide sequence: TGTGCCAGCAGTTTATCGACAGGGGGCGCTCCCTATGGCTACACCTTC.

CDR3 sequence (DNA): TGTGCCACCAGCGAGCCGGGACAGGGGGCTGCTATGAACACTGAAGCTTTCTTT. Translation: CATSEPGQGAAMNTEAFF. V and J are TRBV15 and TRBJ1-1, with TRBD1 matching 12 bases. J was trimmed by 0 bases and V by 5 bases; bases with no gene match: 10. Germline CDR1 and CDR2: LNHNV and YYDKDF (reference sequence). There are 18 residues in the CDR3.

The chain joins TRBV6-2 or TRBV6-3 to TRBJ2-1; D not resolved. Germline CDR1 is MNHEY and CDR2 is SVGEGT. Trimming removed 5 bases from V and 3 bases from J, with 14 bases in between. CDR3 length: 15 residues. The CDR3 nucleotides are TGTGCCAGCAGTACGGGTGGATACGACTACAATGAGCAGTTCTTC. Translation: CASSTGGYDYNEQFF.

This sequence joins TRBV27 and TRBJ1-2; D is undetermined. CDR1 is MNHEY and CDR2 is SMNVEV in the germline V gene (reference sequence). The V gene lost 5 bases and the J gene lost 4 bases, with 17 bases spanning the gap. The CDR3 has 15 residues. The CDR3 DNA sequence: TGTGCCAGCAGTCCTTTAGAGGCCAAACTCTATGGCTACACCTTC. Encoded protein: CASSPLEAKLYGYTF.

The V gene is TRBV3-1 (or the pseudogene TRBV3-2), the J gene TRBJ1-1, with TRBD1 as a possible D gene (5 bases). Looked up from germline, CDR1 is LGHDT and CDR2 is YNNKEL (reference sequence). Trimming stripped 4 bases from V and 3 bases from J, with 15 bases between. The CDR3 extends over 15 amino acids. CDR3 residues: CASSRGGVGDTEAFF. In nucleotides, the CDR3 is TGTGCCAGCAGCCGCGGAGGGGTTGGTGACACTGAAGCTTTCTTT.